The 20 T cell receptor beta chains presented below share a single source sample, sequenced in a study of glioma-infiltrating T cells after dendritic cell vaccination. Produced via immunoSEQ multiplex PCR; TCRdb's table is partial and in-frame only. The sample has about 64,000 clones, 75% to 85% seen once; the top ten hold 9.2%. This specimen was blood, taken before dendritic cell vaccination. These receptors were obtained from a human donor with glioblastoma.

The V call is TRBV15, the J call TRBJ1-1; TRBD1 aligns across 8 bases. After removal of 3 bases from V and 4 bases from J, the junction contained 7 bases not matched to a gene. Per the germline V gene, CDR1 is LNHNV and CDR2 is YYDKDF (reference sequence). The CDR3 is made up of 15 amino acids. The CDR3: CATSSPRGPGTEAFF. CDR3 bases: TGTGCCACCAGCAGCCCCAGGGGGCCAGGCACTGAAGCTTTCTTT. Full variable domain (missing parts from reference TRBV15 and TRBJ1-1): DAMVIQNPRYQVTQFGKPVTLSCSQTLNHNVMYWYQQKSSQAPKLLFHYYDKDFNNEADTPDNFQSRRPNTSFCFLDIRSPGLGDTAMYLCATSSPRGPGTEAFFGQGTRLTVV.

The chain joins TRBV7-2 to TRBJ2-1; no clear D gene. The germline V and J ends were trimmed by 4 bases and 0 bases, with 10 bases remaining between them. CDR3 length: 15 amino acids. Germline V gives CDR1 SGHTA, CDR2 FQGNSA. The CDR3 DNA sequence: TGTGCCAGCAGCTCGCGCCGCTTCTCCTACAATGAGCAGTTCTTC. Amino acids: CASSSRRFSYNEQFF.

This sequence joins TRBV5-1 and TRBJ2-5; 7 positions agree with TRBD2. There are 15 residues in the CDR3. CDR1 and CDR2 (germline): SGHRS, YFSETQ. Losses at the gene ends were 4 bases for V and 4 bases for J; bases not matched to a gene: 10. CDR3 region: CASSPGGGDRETQYF. CDR3 bases: TGCGCCAGCAGCCCGGGAGGTGGGGACCGAGAGACCCAGTACTTC.

In DNA, the CDR3 is TGTGCCAGCAGCTTAACTCCCGCCGGGGAGCTGTTTTTT. It is translated as CASSLTPAGELFF. The rearrangement joins TRBV11-1 to TRBJ2-2; D ambiguous. Germline assignment: CDR1 SGHAT and CDR2 FQDESV (reference sequence). This CDR3 has 13 residues. Trimming took 2 bases from V and 6 from J, leaving 7 bases between them.

This chain connects TRBV11-2 to TRBJ2-7, with D maybe TRBD2 (6 bases). Trimming took 4 bases from V and 0 from J, leaving 13 bases between them. Per germline, CDR1 SGHAT and CDR2 FQNNGV. The CDR3 totals 15 residues. CDR3 sequence reads: CASSSGGVPSYEQYF. CDR3 bases: TGTGCCAGCAGCTCTGGAGGGGTCCCCTCCTACGAGCAGTACTTC.

This clone was found once. The rearrangement uses TRBV27 and TRBJ2-7; 10 nucleotides align to TRBD2. This CDR3 comprises 16 residues. Germline lookup yields CDR1 MNHEY and CDR2 SMNVEV (reference sequence). After removal of 3 bases from V and 3 bases from J, the junction contained 8 bases not matched to a gene. The CDR3 spells CASSFGAAGGNYEQYF. As DNA, the CDR3 is TGTGCCAGCAGTTTTGGGGCAGCGGGGGGGAACTACGAGCAGTACTTC.

Of note for this clone: At one boundary the junction diverges from the germline segment, which might be a read error. The chain links TRBV6-6 to TRBJ2-7; D is perhaps TRBD2 (7 bases). From germline, CDR1 is MNHNY and CDR2 SVGAGI (reference sequence). There are 12 residues in the CDR3. In DNA form, the CDR3 reads TGTGCCACTACCGGGCAGGGGAGGGAGCAGTACTTT. This encodes CATTGQGREQYF.

The genes are TRBV6-5 and TRBJ2-7, with a possible D match to TRBD1 (6 bases). Germline V gene lookup returns CDR1 MNHEY and CDR2 SVGAGI. V shed 5 bases and J shed 5 bases, with 13 bases lying between them. This CDR3 region has 13 residues. The CDR3: CASSGVGTHEQYF. In DNA, the CDR3 is TGTGCCAGCAGTGGAGTCGGGACACACGAGCAGTACTTC.

This chain links TRBV6-5 with TRBJ1-2; D is unclear. The CDR3 covers 14 residues. V lost 2 bases, J lost 2 bases, and 9 bases lay in between. CDR1 MNHEY and CDR2 SVGAGI come from the germline V gene. The CDR3 nucleotides are TGTGCCAGCAGTTACCGCGTCCAAAACTATGGCTACACCTTC. As protein: CASSYRVQNYGYTF.

The chain links TRBV28 to TRBJ2-3; maybe TRBD2 (6 bases). This CDR3 has 14 amino acids. Per germline, CDR1 MDHEN and CDR2 SYDVKM. Trimming took off 7 bases at V and 3 bases at J, with 14 bases between the two ends. The CDR3: CASKWGRGTDTQYF. The CDR3 region has the DNA TGTGCCAGCAAATGGGGCCGGGGGACAGATACGCAGTATTTT. The full variable domain, completed using reference TRBV28 and TRBJ2-3, is DVKVTQSSRYLVKRTGEKVFLECVQDMDHENMFWYRQDPGLGLRLIYFSYDVKMKEKGDIPEGYSVSREKKERFSLILESASTNQTSMYLCASKWGRGTDTQYFGPGTRLTVL.

This chain connects TRBV19 to TRBJ1-3; tentative D call: TRBD1 (6 bases). Germline V gene data show CDR1 as LNHDA and CDR2 as SQIVND (reference sequence). The CDR3 totals 15 residues. The V end was cut by 3 bases, the J end by 2 bases, with 11 bases between. The CDR3 loop is CASSISQGAGNTIYF. In DNA form, the CDR3 reads TGTGCCAGTAGTATCTCACAGGGAGCTGGAAACACCATATATTTT.

The genes are TRBV20-1 and TRBJ2-7; D perhaps matches TRBD1 (5 bases). CDR3 size: 11 residues. Germline-derived CDR1 and CDR2 are DFQATT and SNEGSKA (reference sequence). Trimming stripped 6 bases from V and 7 bases from J, with 13 bases between. The DNA of the CDR3 is TGCAGTGCCAGGGAAGAGTTTGAGCAGTACTTC. Amino acid sequence: CSAREEFEQYF.

This clone is a singleton in its sample. This chain joins TRBV28 and TRBJ2-7; 7 bases are shared with TRBD1. This CDR3 is 15 amino acids long. V shed 6 bases, J shed 4 bases, and the junction held 12 bases outside the gene matches. Germline assignment: CDR1 MDHEN and CDR2 SYDVKM. In DNA, the CDR3 is TGTGCCAGCAGAGTTCAGGGGGTTATCGGATACGAGCAGTACTTC. This gives the protein CASRVQGVIGYEQYF.

The chain carries TRBV2 and TRBJ2-4, with a tentative D call TRBD2 (6 bases). CDR3 length equals 12 residues. Germline assignment: CDR1 SNHLY and CDR2 FYNNEI. Trimming pared 7 bases from V and 3 bases from J, leaving 7 bases between. In DNA, the CDR3 is TGTGCCAGCATGCGGGGCAAAAACATTCAGTACTTC. This translates into CASMRGKNIQYF.

The chain is built from TRBV15 and TRBJ2-7; D unresolved. V shed 2 bases and J shed 4 bases, with 6 bases lying between them. The CDR3 has 12 amino acids. Germline V CDR1 and CDR2: LNHNV, YYDKDF (reference sequence). CDR3: CATSRSDYEQYF. CDR3 sequence (DNA): TGTGCCACCAGCAGATCAGATTACGAGCAGTACTTC.

This rearrangement joins TRBV19 to TRBJ1-3, with TRBD1 identical over 8 bases. CDR3 size: 15 residues. Looked up from germline, CDR1 is LNHDA and CDR2 is SQIVND (reference sequence). V shed 5 bases, J shed 5 bases, and the junction held 8 bases outside the gene matches. CDR3 in amino acids: CASSPRTGSRNTIYF. Written as DNA, the CDR3 is TGTGCCAGTAGTCCCCGGACAGGGTCAAGAAACACCATATATTTT.

This clone was seen once. The CDR3 sequence is CASSWTLEGTEAFF. CDR3 nucleotide sequence: TGCGCCAGCAGCTGGACCCTGGAGGGCACTGAAGCTTTCTTT. The genes are TRBV5-1 and TRBJ1-1; D gene unclear. CDR1 and CDR2 (germline): SGHRS, YFSETQ. The V gene lost 3 bases and the J gene lost 4 bases, with 13 bases spanning the gap. The CDR3 loop spans 14 amino acids.

In DNA form, the CDR3 reads TGTGCCAGCAGCTTAGATTATTGGGCCAAAAACTATGGCTACACCTTC. It encodes CASSLDYWAKNYGYTF. The J gene is TRBJ1-2, the V gene TRBV11-2; D is unresolved. V was clipped by 0 bases and J by 2 bases, with 13 bases between them. Germline V gene sequence: CDR1 SGHAT, CDR2 FQNNGV. This CDR3 is 16 amino acids long.

The chain links TRBV16 to TRBJ2-7; 7 bases are shared with TRBD1. The CDR3 is 16 amino acids. V dropped 2 bases and J dropped 5; count of bases not matched to a gene: 12. Germline-derived CDR1 and CDR2 are KGHSY and FQNENV. The CDR3 protein is CASSQRTGAPLDEQYF. The CDR3 DNA sequence: TGTGCCAGCAGCCAAAGAACAGGGGCCCCTTTGGACGAGCAGTACTTC.

A few counts support this clone. The chain carries TRBV6-5 and TRBJ1-1, with D hard to call. Germline V gene sequence: CDR1 MNHEY, CDR2 SVGAGI. V was cut by 9 bases and J by 3 bases, with 8 bases left in between. The CDR3 length is 11 residues. The CDR3 reads CASRVDTEAFF. The CDR3, as DNA: TGTGCCAGTCGGGTGGACACTGAAGCTTTCTTT.